This TCR beta chain was recorded in a study of graft-versus-host responses after intestinal transplantation. Looking at the study overall: Recipients uniformly received anti-thymocyte globulin induction, followed by tacrolimus and steroids for roughly 3 years.

On this clone itself: Antigen: not known. Other DNA sequences within the sample encode an identical CDR3.

Germline CDR1 is MDHEN and CDR2 is SYDVKM. CDR3 length equals 15 residues. Losses at the gene ends were 6 bases for V and 4 bases for J; bases not matched to a gene: 8. Overall study findings and caveats: Peak GvH clone levels in circulation were associated with early post-transplant HvG declines. Recipient-marrow GvH clones were detected, some having first appeared in ileum or blood. Graft-donor T cell macrochimerism in patients accompanied high graft-versus-host to host-versus-graft clonal ratios in allografts.

Profiling relied on immunoSEQ multiplex PCR, and the TCRdb table lists in-frame clones only, not all of them. The sample shows 80,000 to 100,000 clones, 85% to 95% of them seen only once. This clonotype was sampled from a human donor who was the organ donor for an intestinal transplant. The chain combines TRBV28 with TRBJ2-2; TRBD2 matches 7 bases. Sequenced here: unstimulated CD8+ T cells sorted from spleen or lymph node cells, sampled before transplant. The CDR3 protein is CASRSAGEGTGELFF. The DNA of the CDR3 is TGTGCCAGCAGGTCGGCGGGAGAGGGCACCGGGGAGCTGTTTTTT.